This TCR beta chain was identified during a study of memory CD4+ T cells and cytomegalovirus serostatus. The sort gate was single viable CD3+CD4+CD8-CD45RO+ cells for memory CD4+ T cells. CMV serostatus came from serum IgG against pp150, pp28, p38, p52. CD4+ T cells were isolated by positive magnetic selection. The V and J ends lost 2 bases and 4 bases respectively, with 11 bases between them. Germline values: CDR1 SGHAT, CDR2 FQNNGV. The CDR3 is 14 amino acids. Data came from immunoSEQ multiplex PCR; TCRdb stores just in-frame clones and leaves some out. The table lists roughly 76,000 clones, roughly 78% of them singletons. This clone turned up a few times. Antigen: not known. Study conclusions and caveats: Suggested: most of the CMV-linked TCR signature lies in CD4+ memory cells.

V usage is TRBV11-2 and J usage is TRBJ1-2, with D perhaps matching TRBD1 (5 bases). The TCR sequence derives from an adult in good health and CMV-seropositive. Sequences were obtained from memory CD4+ T cells from blood. CDR3 in DNA: TGTGCCAGCAGCTTACCCGGGGGGAGCTATGGCTACACCTTC. This sequence encodes CASSLPGGSYGYTF. The full variable domain, rest sourced from reference TRBV11-2 and TRBJ1-2, is EAGVAQSPRYKIIEKRQSVAFWCNPISGHATLYWYQQILGQGPKLLIQFQNNGVVDDSQLPKDRFSAERLKGVDSTLKIQPAKLEDSAVYLCASSLPGGSYGYTFGSGTRLTVV.